This passage covers 29 T cell receptor beta chains from one sample sequenced in a study of T cell clonotyping in hematopoietic cell transplantation. The repertoire was sequenced with immunoSEQ multiplex PCR; TCRdb's copy has only in-frame clones and lacks some. The sample gives around 45,000 clones, approximately 78% of which show up once; over 4.5% is in the top ten. The time point is: recipient sample about 28 days before transplant, after cytoreduction. Sequenced here: peripheral blood mononuclear cells, sampled before stem cell transplant. These receptor sequences come from a man between 60 and 75 years old with myelodysplastic syndrome. Some clones in this sample may be carry-over from other donors' samples.

The gene calls are TRBV7-9 and TRBJ1-2, with TRBD1 identical over 7 bases. Trimming cost V 4 bases and J 5 bases; bases outside gene matches: 7. Looked up from germline, CDR1 is SEHNR and CDR2 is FQNEAQ (reference sequence). There are 14 residues in the CDR3. The CDR3: CASSSTGVGYGYTF. The CDR3 coding sequence is TGTGCCAGCAGCTCCACAGGGGTGGGGTATGGCTACACCTTC.

The J gene is TRBJ1-2, the V gene TRBV7-2; TRBD1 matches at 10 bases. In germline, CDR1 is SGHTA, CDR2 FQGNSA. The J segment lost 14 bases and the V segment lost 6 bases, leaving 9 bases of the junction unmatched. This CDR3 is built from 12 residues. The CDR3: CASRPGQGPWTF. In DNA form, the CDR3 reads TGTGCCAGCAGGCCGGGACAGGGGCCGTGGACCTTC. Supplemented by reference TRBV7-2 and TRBJ1-2, the full variable domain reads GAGVSQSPSNKVTEKGKDVELRCDPISGHTALYWYRQSLGQGLEFLIYFQGNSAPDKSGLPSDRFSAERTGGSVSTLTIQRTQQEDSAVYLCASRPGQGPWTFGSGTRLTVV.

V usage is TRBV5-5 and J usage is TRBJ1-2, with TRBD1 matching over 7 bases. CDR1 SGHKS and CDR2 YYEKEE come from the germline V gene (reference sequence). The V gene end was trimmed by 0 bases and the J gene end by 4 bases; junction bases not matched to a gene: 0. This CDR3 is built from 13 residues. In nucleotides, the CDR3 is TGTGCCAGCAGCTTGGACAGGGGCTATGGCTACACCTTC. Translation: CASSLDRGYGYTF.

The rearrangement uses TRBV18 and TRBJ1-1; a weak D match, TRBD1 (5 bases). Trimming stripped 3 bases from V and 2 bases from J, with 16 bases between. This CDR3 is built from 16 residues. The V gene's germline CDR1 is KGHSH and CDR2 LQKENI. CDR3 residues: CASSPNHQGGNTEAFF. DNA for the CDR3: TGTGCCAGCTCACCCAATCATCAGGGCGGAAACACTGAAGCTTTCTTT.

The chain combines TRBV5-6 with TRBJ1-1; 7 bases map to TRBD1. The germline gives CDR1 SGHDT, CDR2 YYEEEE. Trimming cost V 3 bases and J 5 bases; bases outside gene matches: 4. CDR3 size: 13 residues. The CDR3 loop reads CASSWNRGTEAFF. The DNA of the CDR3 is TGTGCCAGCAGCTGGAACAGGGGTACTGAAGCTTTCTTT.

This chain links TRBV7-2 with TRBJ2-7; weak D call: TRBD2 (6 bases). The CDR3 is 14 residues long. V was pared by 2 bases and J by 4 bases, with 12 bases between. CDR1 and CDR2 from the germline V gene are SGHTA and FQGNSA. The CDR3 DNA follows: TGTGCCAGCAGCTTAAACGGAGGGAATTACGAGCAGTACTTC. Amino acid sequence: CASSLNGGNYEQYF.

This chain links TRBV30 with TRBJ2-1; the match to TRBD1 covers 9 bases. With 3 bases clipped from V and 3 bases from J, the junction kept 6 bases outside the gene matches. Germline CDR1 and CDR2: GTSNPN and SVGIG (reference sequence). There are 15 residues in the CDR3. The chain's CDR3 is CAWSWDRALYNEQFF. In DNA, the CDR3 is TGTGCCTGGAGCTGGGACAGGGCCCTCTACAATGAGCAGTTCTTC.

This chain uses TRBV5-1 with TRBJ1-2, with TRBD1 matching 12 bases. J lost 7 bases, V lost 2 bases, and 6 bases had no gene match. Germline CDR1 reads SGHRS; CDR2 reads YFSETQ. CDR3 size: 15 residues. CDR3 in amino acids: CASSFLGQGASGYTF. The CDR3 bases are TGCGCCAGCAGCTTCCTGGGACAGGGGGCTAGTGGCTACACCTTC.

The chain carries TRBV10-2 and TRBJ1-1; D uncertain. The CDR3 consists of 17 residues. Per germline, CDR1 WSHSY and CDR2 SAAADI. Deletions cut 1 base from V and 0 bases from J, with 15 bases between. The CDR3 loop reads CASSEWAGITMNTEAFF. CDR3 in DNA: TGCGCCAGCAGTGAGTGGGCGGGGATAACCATGAACACTGAAGCTTTCTTT.

V usage is TRBV5-4 and J usage is TRBJ2-3; 7 bases map to TRBD1. CDR1 SGHNT and CDR2 YYREEE come from the germline V gene (reference sequence). The length of the CDR3 is 15 residues. The V and J ends lost 2 bases and 0 bases, in that order; junction bases with no gene match: 3. CDR3 residues: CASSLPGQSTDTQYF. The CDR3 DNA is TGTGCCAGCAGCTTACCGGGACAGAGCACAGATACGCAGTATTTT.

This clone was counted only a few times. The gene calls are TRBV2 and TRBJ1-2, with D possibly being TRBD1 (6 bases). V was cut by 1 base and J by 6 bases, with 15 bases left in between. The germline V gene has CDR1 SNHLY and CDR2 FYNNEI. This CDR3 is built from 15 residues. In nucleotides, the CDR3 is TGTGCCAGCAGTGAAGACAGTGACAGGACGGATGGCTACACCTTC. This sequence encodes CASSEDSDRTDGYTF.

The chain has TRBV7-2 and TRBJ2-2, with a weak D call TRBD2 (6 bases). The CDR3 consists of 15 residues. Trimming stripped 1 base from V and 4 bases from J, with 10 bases between. Germline CDR1 SGHTA, CDR2 FQGNSA. The CDR3 reads CASSLDGGSTGELFF. CDR3 DNA sequence: TGTGCCAGCAGCTTAGATGGGGGGAGCACCGGGGAGCTGTTTTTT.

The chain carries TRBV5-6 and TRBJ2-1; 8 nucleotides align to TRBD2. Trimming at V came to 1 base and at J to 8 bases, leaving 8 bases not matched to a gene. The germline V gene has CDR1 SGHDT and CDR2 YYEEEE. The length of the CDR3 is 15 residues. In DNA form, the CDR3 reads TGTGCCAGCAGCTTGATAGCGGGGCGGCGGGATGAGCAGTTCTTC. It codes for CASSLIAGRRDEQFF.

This sequence joins TRBV11-2 and TRBJ1-1; D is ambiguous. V gave up 5 bases and J gave up 6 bases, with 16 bases separating them. Looked up from germline, CDR1 is SGHAT and CDR2 is FQNNGV. CDR3 length: 14 residues. CDR3 nucleotides: TGTGCCAGCAGCCACACATTTACGGGTCCTGAAGCTTTCTTT. The encoded protein is CASSHTFTGPEAFF.

The rearrangement joins TRBV6-5 to TRBJ2-1; D is possibly TRBD2 (5 bases). This CDR3 has 12 amino acids. CDR1 and CDR2 from the germline V gene are MNHEY and SVGAGI. V was shortened by 5 bases and J by 9 bases, with 11 bases between the two germline ends. The CDR3 spells CASSGLGPEQFF. The CDR3 nucleotides read TGTGCCAGCAGTGGACTTGGGCCTGAGCAGTTCTTC.

This sequence joins TRBV19 and TRBJ1-1; D is ambiguous. CDR3 length equals 14 residues. Trimming removed 1 base at V and 1 base at J, with 7 bases between. Per germline, CDR1 LNHDA and CDR2 SQIVND (reference sequence). The CDR3 bases are TGTGCCAGTAGTATAGGATGGCAGAACACTGAAGCTTTCTTT. This codes for CASSIGWQNTEAFF.

In this sample, this clone turned up a few times. The CDR3 reads CASSYDRSSGNTIYF. The CDR3 coding sequence is TGTGCCAGCAGTTATGACCGGAGCTCTGGAAACACCATATATTTT. The chain is built from TRBV2 and TRBJ1-3, with unresolved D. Between the trimmed V and J ends, which lost 5 bases and 0 bases, there was a span of 11 bases. The CDR3 loop spans 15 amino acids. Per the germline V gene, CDR1 is SNHLY and CDR2 is FYNNEI. Variable domain in full (rest from reference TRBV2 and TRBJ1-3): EPEVTQTPSHQVTQMGQEVILRCVPISNHLYFYWYRQILGQKVEFLVSFYNNEISEKSEIFDDQFSVERPDGSNFTLKIRSTKLEDSAMYFCASSYDRSSGNTIYFGEGSWLTVV.

This chain uses TRBV28 with TRBJ1-2, with D tentatively TRBD1 (6 bases). In germline, CDR1 is MDHEN, CDR2 SYDVKM. This CDR3 contains 14 residues. Deletions cut 6 bases from V and 2 bases from J, with 13 bases between. The CDR3 sequence: CASSLGAGNYGYTF. In DNA form, the CDR3 reads TGTGCCAGCAGCCTGGGGGCAGGGAACTATGGCTACACCTTC.

The chain joins TRBV2 to TRBJ2-5; 7 nucleotides line up with TRBD1. CDR1 is SNHLY and CDR2 is FYNNEI in the germline V gene. CDR3 length equals 14 residues. Unmatched junction bases numbered 5, after V lost 4 bases and J lost 3 bases. The CDR3 nucleotides read TGTGCCAGCAGTGCTTTGACAGGGAAAGAGACCCAGTACTTC. This encodes CASSALTGKETQYF.

The chain uses TRBV6-6 and TRBJ1-6; no firm D call. CDR3 length: 15 amino acids. Trimming removed 4 bases at V and 8 bases at J, with 15 bases between. The germline gives CDR1 MNHNY, CDR2 SVGAGI (reference sequence). The CDR3, as DNA: TGTGCCAGCAGTTTACCTCCGGACCGGGATTCACCCCTCCACTTT. This codes for CASSLPPDRDSPLHF.

This rearrangement joins TRBV5-6 to TRBJ2-5, with 7 bases aligning to TRBD1. This CDR3 is built from 14 residues. Germline loops: CDR1 SGHDT, CDR2 YYEEEE. Unmatched junction bases numbered 8, after V lost 5 bases and J lost 4 bases. CDR3 loop: CASRYRQGGETQYF. CDR3 sequence (DNA): TGTGCCAGCAGATATCGACAGGGCGGAGAGACCCAGTACTTC. Combining the CDR3 with reference TRBV5-6 and TRBJ2-5 gives the whole variable domain DAGVTQSPTHLIKTRGQQVTLRCSPKSGHDTVSWYQQALGQGPQFIFQYYEEEERQRGNFPDRFSGHQFPNYSSELNVNALLLGDSALYLCASRYRQGGETQYFGPGTRLLVL.

This chain joins TRBV4-1 and TRBJ2-4; 10 bases map to TRBD1. Unmatched junction bases numbered 14, after V lost 1 base and J lost 11 bases. Germline V gives CDR1 MGHRA, CDR2 YSYEKL. This CDR3 comprises 17 residues. In DNA form, the CDR3 reads TGCGCCAGCAGCCAAGCGACCTCGGGACAGGGGAGGCCTTTTCAGTACTTC. Translation gives CASSQATSGQGRPFQYF.

This clone was found a few times. The V call is TRBV11-2, the J call TRBJ1-2, with D uncertain. Germline V CDR1 and CDR2: SGHAT, FQNNGV. V was cut by 4 bases and J by 6 bases, with 6 bases left in between. This CDR3 is built from 11 residues. CDR3 protein: CASSSWNGYTF. CDR3 coding DNA: TGTGCCAGCAGCTCATGGAATGGCTACACCTTC.

The J gene is TRBJ2-2, the V gene TRBV5-1; perhaps D is TRBD1 or TRBD2 (6 bases each). The CDR3 has 16 residues. Germline values: CDR1 SGHRS, CDR2 YFSETQ. Trimming stripped 1 base from V and 4 bases from J, with 14 bases between. The CDR3 DNA reads as TGCGCCAGCAGCTTGTTAGGGGGGATTCGCACCGGGGAGCTGTTTTTT. Translated, it gives CASSLLGGIRTGELFF.

The V and J genes are TRBV27 and TRBJ2-5, with D possibly being TRBD1 or TRBD2 (7 bases each). V was pared by 4 bases and J by 4 bases, with 19 bases between. The CDR3 extends over 16 amino acids. Germline CDR1 MNHEY, CDR2 SMNVEV (reference sequence). The CDR3 sequence is CASSSYYRGGRETQYF. The DNA for the CDR3 is TGTGCCAGCAGTTCCTATTACAGGGGAGGGCGAGAGACCCAGTACTTC.

This clone has just one count. CDR3 in DNA: TGTGCCATCAGTAGCCGGGACCGTGAGGGTTGGAACACTGAAGCTTTCTTT. Protein product: CAISSRDREGWNTEAFF. The J gene is TRBJ1-1, the V gene TRBV10-3; weak D call: TRBD1 (5 bases). Trimming took off 5 bases at V and 1 base at J, with 20 bases between the two ends. The CDR3 has 17 amino acids. Germline CDR1 and CDR2: ENHRY and SYGVKD.

The CDR3 sequence: CASSIHPLIGNTEAFF. CDR3 DNA: TGTGCCAGTAGTATCCACCCCCTCATCGGGAACACTGAAGCTTTCTTT. The chain couples TRBV19 to TRBJ1-1, with D uncertain. Germline V gene lookup returns CDR1 LNHDA and CDR2 SQIVND (reference sequence). The CDR3 sequence is 16 residues long. The V gene lost 3 bases and the J gene lost 1 base, with 15 bases spanning the gap.

V is TRBV5-1 and J is TRBJ2-1; no firm D call. The V and J ends lost 2 bases and 6 bases respectively, with 6 bases between them. CDR1 is SGHRS and CDR2 is YFSETQ in the germline V gene. The CDR3 is made up of 12 amino acids. Here the CDR3 DNA reads TGCGCCAGCAGCTTTAACATCAATGAGCAGTTCTTC. This translates into CASSFNINEQFF.

The genes are TRBV19 and TRBJ1-3, with D possibly being TRBD1 (5 bases). V was cut by 2 bases and J by 0 bases, with 5 bases left in between. This CDR3 comprises 14 residues. Germline CDR1 and CDR2: LNHDA and SQIVND (reference sequence). CDR3 DNA sequence: TGTGCCAGTAGTATAAGGGGCTCTGGAAACACCATATATTTT. Translated: CASSIRGSGNTIYF. Based on the CDR3 plus reference TRBV19 and TRBJ1-3, the full variable domain is DGGITQSPKYLFRKEGQNVTLSCEQNLNHDAMYWYRQDPGQGLRLIYYSQIVNDFQKGDIAEGYSVSREKKESFPLTVTSAQKNPTAFYLCASSIRGSGNTIYFGEGSWLTVV.